The T cell receptor beta chain described here comes from a study of T cell responses to AZD1222 COVID-19 vaccine. Study results and caveats: The donor cohort was predominantly white British with a female majority, and clonal diversity may have been underestimated. Among vaccine-associated CD4 TCRs, coverage spanned spike, with dominance at 160-218 and 743-854. With two AZD1222 doses given, Spike-specific TCR breadth and depth both rose.

This CDR3 comprises 15 residues. Germline V CDR1 and CDR2: ENHRY, SYGVKD. V lost 4 bases to trimming and J lost 5 bases; unmatched junction nucleotides: 8. The repertoire was sequenced with immunoSEQ multiplex PCR; TCRdb's copy has only in-frame clones and lacks some. The sample carries 130,000 to 150,000 clones, about 89% recorded once. With respect to this clone: The antigen is not known.

This clonotype was obtained from an adult in good health. The specimen comprised peripheral blood, sampled on day 0 of AZD1222 vaccination. The rearrangement links TRBV10-3 to TRBJ2-7, with TRBD2 identical over 10 bases. The CDR3 sequence: CAISAGTSGNHEQYF. The CDR3 DNA reads as TGTGCCATCAGTGCAGGAACTAGCGGGAATCACGAGCAGTACTTC.